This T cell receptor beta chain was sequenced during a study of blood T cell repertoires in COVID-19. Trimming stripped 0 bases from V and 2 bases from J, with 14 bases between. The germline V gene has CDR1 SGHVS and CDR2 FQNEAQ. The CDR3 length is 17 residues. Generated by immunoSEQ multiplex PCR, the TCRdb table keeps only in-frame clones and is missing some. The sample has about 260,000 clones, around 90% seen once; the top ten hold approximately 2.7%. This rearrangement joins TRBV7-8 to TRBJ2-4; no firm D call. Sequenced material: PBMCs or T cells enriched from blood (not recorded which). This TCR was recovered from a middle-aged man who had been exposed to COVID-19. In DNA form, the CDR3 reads TGTGCCAGCAGCTTAGCGCTGGCAGGTTGGCCCAAAAACATTCAGTACTTC. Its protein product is CASSLALAGWPKNIQYF.